A single sample is the source of the 16 T cell receptor beta chains below, sequenced in a study of shared clonotypes between healthy human individuals. TCRdb's copy holds only in-frame clones and misses some; the assay was immunoSEQ multiplex PCR. The table lists around 1.4 million clones, approximately 98.5% of them singletons. Sequenced sample: naive CD4+ T cells sorted from blood. Subset specified: CD45RA+ positively selected. The receptors stem from a man between 25 and 39 years old in good health.

The genes are TRBV6-5 and TRBJ1-3; TRBD1 is a possible D gene (5 bases). The CDR3 covers 15 residues. V was pared by 0 bases and J by 2 bases, with 8 bases between. Looked up from germline, CDR1 is MNHEY and CDR2 is SVGAGI. The CDR3 region is CASSYSWGTGNTIYF. The CDR3 DNA reads TGTGCCAGCAGTTACTCGTGGGGGACTGGAAACACCATATATTTT.

J is TRBJ1-2 and V is TRBV4-3, with 9 positions matching TRBD1. The CDR3 contains 15 residues. Germline V CDR1 and CDR2: LGHNA, YSLEER. The V segment lost 0 bases and the J segment 9 bases; nucleotides outside the gene matches: 8. The CDR3 coding sequence is TGCGCCAGCAGCCAAGATTTCACAGGGGGCAACAGCTACACCTTC. Residues: CASSQDFTGGNSYTF.

On this clone itself: This same CDR3 is encoded by further DNA sequences in the sample. The chain carries TRBV5-1 and TRBJ2-3, with D maybe TRBD2 (6 bases). Germline V CDR1 and CDR2: SGHRS, YFSETQ. V was pared by 2 bases and J by 3 bases, with 16 bases between. This CDR3 spans 16 amino acids. Written as DNA, the CDR3 is TGCGCCAGCAGCTTACTACCGGGACGGGGGACAGATACGCAGTATTTT. The encoded protein is CASSLLPGRGTDTQYF.

The genes are TRBV2 and TRBJ2-7, with TRBD2 matching over 7 bases. V lost 8 bases and J lost 3; bases outside the gene matches: 10. Germline V gene data show CDR1 as SNHLY and CDR2 as FYNNEI. The CDR3 contains 14 residues. The CDR3 bases are TGTGCCAGCTCCGAGGGAGGGATAAACTACGAGCAGTACTTC. Its protein is CASSEGGINYEQYF.

CDR3 nucleotides: TGTGCCAGCAGTTTAAGCGGGAGGTTCTACGAGCAGTACTTC. Residues: CASSLSGRFYEQYF. V gene TRBV27 combines with J gene TRBJ2-7, with TRBD2 matching over 9 bases. This CDR3 is 14 amino acids long. The V segment lost 2 bases and the J segment 3 bases; nucleotides outside the gene matches: 2. Germline V CDR1 and CDR2: MNHEY, SMNVEV (reference sequence).

The CDR3, as DNA: TGTGCCAGCAGTTACTCGCGGGTTTTCGGAAACACCATATATTTT. Translation: CASSYSRVFGNTIYF. The chain joins TRBV6-5 to TRBJ1-3; D call uncertain. V gave up 0 bases and J gave up 4 bases, with 10 bases separating them. CDR1 is MNHEY and CDR2 is SVGAGI in the germline V gene. The CDR3 has 15 residues.

This clone is a singleton in its sample. This chain joins TRBV5-8 and TRBJ1-1, with TRBD1 matching 7 bases. The CDR3 sequence is 14 residues long. Trimming took 4 bases from V and 3 from J; bases not matched to a gene: 6. Germline-derived CDR1 and CDR2 are SGHTS and YDEGEE. The CDR3 DNA reads TGTGCCAGCAGCGGATACAGGGGAGACACTGAAGCTTTCTTT. Residues: CASSGYRGDTEAFF.

The J gene is TRBJ2-2, the V gene TRBV29-1; no reliable D call. CDR3 length: 13 residues. The germline CDR1 and CDR2 sequences are SQVTM and ANQGSEA. V gave up 2 bases and J gave up 4 bases, with 8 bases separating them. Here the CDR3 DNA reads TGCAGCGTTGAAAGGGCAGGCACCGGGGAGCTGTTTTTT. As protein: CSVERAGTGELFF.

This sequence joins TRBV5-5 and TRBJ1-3; a weak D match, TRBD1 (6 bases). The CDR3 runs 16 residues. Trimming took off 3 bases at V and 0 bases at J, with 13 bases between the two ends. Germline CDR1 SGHKS, CDR2 YYEKEE (reference sequence). The CDR3 sequence is CASSWLTGLSGNTIYF. For the CDR3, the DNA is TGTGCCAGCAGCTGGTTGACAGGCCTCTCTGGAAACACCATATATTTT. The full variable domain, its missing parts supplied by reference TRBV5-5 and TRBJ1-3, is DAGVTQSPTHLIKTRGQQVTLRCSPISGHKSVSWYQQVLGQGPQFIFQYYEKEERGRGNFPDRFSARQFPNYSSELNVNALLLGDSALYLCASSWLTGLSGNTIYFGEGSWLTVV.

With regard to this clone: Distinct nucleotide sequences in the sample also encode this CDR3. V and J are TRBV5-4 and TRBJ1-5, with D hard to call. CDR3 length: 13 residues. CDR1 SGHNT and CDR2 YYREEE come from the germline V gene (reference sequence). The V gene lost 0 bases and the J gene lost 5 bases, with 6 bases spanning the gap. CDR3 residues: CASSLDGDQPQHF. CDR3 in DNA: TGTGCCAGCAGCTTGGACGGGGATCAGCCCCAGCATTTT.

This chain uses TRBV11-2 with TRBJ2-2; D call uncertain. Germline V CDR1 and CDR2: SGHAT, FQNNGV. Deletions cut 2 bases from V and 5 bases from J, with 6 bases between. There are 13 residues in the CDR3. This CDR3 reads CASSLILTGELFF. The DNA of the CDR3 is TGTGCCAGCAGCTTAATTCTAACCGGGGAGCTGTTTTTT.

This clone was recorded once. This chain uses TRBV6-1 with TRBJ1-5; the D is unclear. The CDR3 covers 13 residues. The V gene lost 6 bases and the J gene lost 0 bases, with 6 bases spanning the gap. Germline V gene lookup returns CDR1 MNHNS and CDR2 SASEGT. The CDR3 is CASSQNSNQPQHF. The DNA for the CDR3 is TGTGCCAGCAGCCAGAATAGCAATCAGCCCCAGCATTTT.

The CDR3 spells CASRTSLGPLWELFF. The CDR3 DNA is TGTGCCAGCAGAACATCACTAGGCCCACTATGGGAGCTGTTTTTT. The V gene is TRBV6-5, the J gene TRBJ2-2; TRBD2 might be the D (5 bases). There are 15 residues in the CDR3. CDR1 and CDR2 from the germline V gene are MNHEY and SVGAGI. Trimming cost V 6 bases and J 9 bases, with 20 bases left between them.

The V gene is TRBV30, the J gene TRBJ2-1; D could derive from TRBD1 or TRBD2 (6 bases each). The V end lost 4 bases, the J end lost 3 bases, and 16 bases lay between the germline ends. The CDR3 spans 15 residues. Germline CDR1 reads GTSNPN; CDR2 reads SVGIG (reference sequence). The CDR3, as DNA: TGTGCCTGGATGAGGAGGGGGGCAAACTACAATGAGCAGTTCTTC. It translates to CAWMRRGANYNEQFF.

CDR3 coding DNA: TGTGCCAGCACCCAAGGTGGGGCTGTTGAAAAACTGTTTTTT. It yields the protein CASTQGGAVEKLFF. V gene TRBV2 combines with J gene TRBJ1-4; the D gene is possibly TRBD1 (5 bases). Trimming stripped 7 bases from V and 7 bases from J, with 16 bases between. Germline lookup yields CDR1 SNHLY and CDR2 FYNNEI. This CDR3 comprises 14 residues.

The chain is built from TRBV19 and TRBJ2-5; weak D call: TRBD1 (7 bases). From germline, CDR1 is LNHDA and CDR2 SQIVND (reference sequence). Trimming took 3 bases from V and 5 from J, leaving 16 bases between them. The CDR3 consists of 15 residues. The CDR3 protein is CASSIAGQPEETQYF. In DNA, the CDR3 is TGTGCCAGTAGTATCGCGGGACAGCCAGAGGAGACCCAGTACTTC.